This T cell receptor beta chain was obtained from a study of somatic mutations in cytotoxic T cells in rheumatoid arthritis. Study-wide context: Blood samples of 30 to 35 ml were drawn from patients (in EDTA) right after diagnosis and before any treatment.

Broader study findings: In the expanded CD8+ clones, the antigen targets remained unknown. Multiple comparisons were not accounted for in the slight TRBV07 underrepresentation seen in rheumatoid arthritis patients.

Assay used: immunoSEQ multiplex PCR; TCRdb lists only in-frame clones, some missing. Of 17,000 or so clones listed, 65% to 85% are singletons. Concerning this clone: The antigen is undetermined.

Trimming took 9 bases from V and 3 from J; bases not matched to a gene: 6. This CDR3 region has 13 residues. Germline values: CDR1 WNHNN, CDR2 SYGVQD (reference sequence). CD4+ cells and CD8+ cells were each obtained through positive magnetic bead selection, and their purity was assessed by flow cytometry. Sequenced sample: CD8+ T cells sorted from blood. The V call is TRBV10-1, the J call TRBJ2-7, with 9 bases matching TRBD2. This TCR came from an adult with rheumatoid arthritis. CDR3 amino acids: CASQASGDYEQYF. The CDR3 DNA reads TGCGCCAGTCAGGCTAGCGGGGACTACGAGCAGTACTTC.